A single sample gave rise to the 18 T cell receptor beta chains below, sequenced in a study of T-cell reconstitution after alpha-beta-depleted transplantation in children. Preparation of the TCRbeta library involved a method that used unique molecular identifiers. TCRdb itself ran the PCR reads through MiXCR, one entry per CDR3 protein. The top ten hold 6% to 7% of the sample, which has 200,000 to 250,000 distinct CDR3 sequences, approximately 8.9% seen once. The sequenced sample was PBMCs, mostly from graft donor cells, obtained 180 days after TCRalphabeta/CD19-depleted stem cell transplant. The receptors stem from a male patient younger than 18 who had a stem cell transplant for acute lymphoblastic leukemia, so the T cells may come from the graft donor.

Many counts were recorded for this clonotype. The chain combines TRBV4-1 with TRBJ1-3; D unclear. Per the germline V gene, CDR1 is MGHRA and CDR2 is YSYEKL. The germline V and J ends were trimmed by 4 bases and 4 bases, with 17 bases remaining between them. The CDR3 runs to 16 residues. CDR3 sequence: CASSRPLKEAGNTIYF. The CDR3 DNA follows: TGCGCCAGCAGCCGGCCTCTAAAGGAGGCCGGAAACACCATATATTTT.

This clonotype was seen at least ten times. The genes are TRBV12-3 or TRBV12-4 and TRBJ2-1, with 9 bases that match TRBD2. The V segment lost 4 bases and the J segment 5 bases; nucleotides outside the gene matches: 15. This CDR3 comprises 18 residues. Here the CDR3 DNA reads TGTGCCAGCAGTTCCTCTTCCCCATTTAGCGGGAGCCACAATGAGCAGTTCTTC. Its translation is CASSSSSPFSGSHNEQFF.

This clonotype was seen ten or more times. The chain recombines TRBV20-1 with TRBJ1-6; 7 bases align to TRBD1. V shed 6 bases, J shed 7 bases, and the junction held 9 bases outside the gene matches. This CDR3 comprises 14 residues. Germline-derived CDR1 and CDR2 are DFQATT and SNEGSKA (reference sequence). The CDR3 nucleotides read TGCAGTGCCAGGGGGGGTAATCTCAATTCACCCCTCCACTTT. It encodes CSARGGNLNSPLHF.

This clonotype appeared many times. V and J are TRBV6-5 and TRBJ2-2; D tentatively fits TRBD1 or TRBD2 (5 bases each). This CDR3 has 16 residues. The V and J ends lost 0 bases and 3 bases respectively, with 11 bases between them. Germline V gene lookup returns CDR1 MNHEY and CDR2 SVGAGI. Here the CDR3 DNA reads TGTGCCAGCAGTTACTCGTGGACGGGGCACACCGGGGAGCTGTTTTTT. Translated, it gives CASSYSWTGHTGELFF.

This clonotype was detected ten times or more. J is TRBJ1-5 and V is TRBV24-1, with D uncertain. The CDR3 length is 15 residues. V lost 2 bases to trimming and J lost 2 bases, with 9 bases between them. From germline, CDR1 is KGHDR and CDR2 SFDVKD. CDR3 in amino acids: CATSDSGQGNQPQHF. In nucleotides, the CDR3 is TGTGCCACCAGTGATTCCGGTCAGGGCAATCAGCCCCAGCATTTT.

At least ten counts were recorded for this clonotype. The chain recombines TRBV13 with TRBJ2-7; 9 bases are a match to TRBD1. Germline CDR1 reads PRHDT; CDR2 reads FYEKMQ (reference sequence). J lost 7 bases, V lost 4 bases, and 23 bases had no gene match. The CDR3 is made up of 19 amino acids. The CDR3 nucleotides read TGTGCCAGCAGCTCCACAGAAGACCGGGTGGGGACAGGGAGGTTTGAGCAGTACTTC. Translated: CASSSTEDRVGTGRFEQYF.

This clonotype was counted ten times or more. The rearrangement links TRBV29-1 to TRBJ1-1, with a tentative D call TRBD1 (5 bases). CDR3 length: 15 residues. Trimming took 5 bases from V and 0 from J, leaving 16 bases between them. The germline V gene has CDR1 SQVTM and CDR2 ANQGSEA. The CDR3 coding sequence is TGCAGCGTTTCTACTACCGGGACCCTGAACACTGAAGCTTTCTTT. Residues: CSVSTTGTLNTEAFF.

Only a few counts were recorded for this clonotype. The J gene is TRBJ1-4, the V gene TRBV5-1; D not certain. V was clipped by 0 bases and J by 3 bases, with 9 bases between them. CDR1 and CDR2 (germline): SGHRS, YFSETQ. This CDR3 has 15 residues. The CDR3 bases are TGCGCCAGCAGCTTGGGTCTGTCTCCTAATGAAAAACTGTTTTTT. The encoded protein is CASSLGLSPNEKLFF.

This clonotype was counted ten times or more. V gene TRBV5-1 combines with J gene TRBJ2-7; a possible D gene is TRBD2 (7 bases). Deletions cut 0 bases from V and 0 bases from J, with 10 bases between. Germline loops: CDR1 SGHRS, CDR2 YFSETQ. This CDR3 is built from 15 residues. The CDR3 protein is CASSLEGGASYEQYF. CDR3 coding DNA: TGCGCCAGCAGCTTGGAGGGGGGGGCCTCCTACGAGCAGTACTTC.

This clonotype was found many times. The V and J genes are TRBV28 and TRBJ2-5, with 7 bases fitting TRBD1. The J segment lost 5 bases and the V segment lost 2 bases, leaving 8 bases of the junction unmatched. The length of the CDR3 is 15 residues. CDR1 and CDR2 from the germline V gene are MDHEN and SYDVKM. CDR3 loop: CASSLPARGRETQYF. In nucleotides, the CDR3 is TGTGCCAGCAGTTTACCAGCTAGGGGGCGGGAGACCCAGTACTTC.

This clonotype was detected ten times or more. The V call is TRBV29-1, the J call TRBJ2-5; TRBD2 agrees at 12 bases. Germline values: CDR1 SQVTM, CDR2 ANQGSEA. V was pared by 7 bases and J by 5 bases, with 8 bases of the junction left unmatched. This CDR3 is 14 amino acids long. CDR3 sequence: CSALAGGPGETQYF. CDR3 in DNA: TGCAGCGCCCTAGCGGGAGGGCCCGGGGAGACCCAGTACTTC.

This clonotype was detected many times. The chain links TRBV20-1 to TRBJ2-3; D not resolved. The CDR3 spans 14 residues. Trimming stripped 3 bases from V and 5 bases from J, with 15 bases between. The V gene's germline CDR1 is DFQATT and CDR2 SNEGSKA (reference sequence). In DNA, the CDR3 is TGCAGTGCTAGGGCTAGTTTGGTCCGAGATACGCAGTATTTT. Translated: CSARASLVRDTQYF.

This clonotype was observed at least ten times. The chain couples TRBV4-3 to TRBJ2-3, with 9 positions matching TRBD2. In germline, CDR1 is LGHNA, CDR2 YSLEER. With 1 base clipped from V and 10 bases from J, the junction kept 6 bases outside the gene matches. The CDR3 loop spans 14 amino acids. Here the CDR3 reads CASSQAGTSWAQYF. CDR3 nucleotides: TGCGCCAGCAGCCAAGCCGGGACTAGCTGGGCGCAGTATTTT.

This clonotype was counted many times. The chain employs TRBV24-1 and TRBJ2-1; no firm D call. CDR1 is KGHDR, CDR2 SFDVKD, per germline. This CDR3 comprises 15 residues. V dropped 1 base and J dropped 8 bases, with 14 bases sitting between them. The CDR3, as DNA: TGTGCCACCAGTGATTTCAGGAGCAGGACCCATGAGCAGTTCTTC. Amino acids: CATSDFRSRTHEQFF.

This clonotype has ten or more counts. The chain recombines TRBV6-1 with TRBJ2-1; possibly TRBD2 for D (5 bases). The V gene lost 1 base and the J gene lost 4 bases, with 20 bases spanning the gap. Per germline, CDR1 MNHNS and CDR2 SASEGT. The CDR3 extends over 18 amino acids. In nucleotides, the CDR3 is TGTGCCAGCAGTGAAGACCCGCTAGCCTCCCTTCCATACAATGAGCAGTTCTTC. Translated, it gives CASSEDPLASLPYNEQFF.

This clonotype was detected many times. The chain recombines TRBV5-1 with TRBJ1-2; no definite D call. This CDR3 comprises 17 residues. CDR1 and CDR2 from the germline V gene are SGHRS and YFSETQ. V lost 1 base and J 1 base, leaving 17 bases between the germline ends. The CDR3 protein is CASSLSAGEGVNYGYTF. CDR3 sequence (DNA): TGCGCCAGCAGCTTGTCGGCAGGTGAGGGAGTTAACTATGGCTACACCTTC.

This clonotype was detected ten times or more. The chain recombines TRBV12-3 or TRBV12-4 with TRBJ2-7; 8 positions match TRBD1. This CDR3 has 14 residues. With 6 bases clipped from V and 2 bases from J, the junction kept 6 bases outside the gene matches. CDR3 sequence: CASRPGTGTYEQYF. In DNA form, the CDR3 reads TGTGCCAGCAGGCCCGGGACAGGAACCTACGAGCAGTACTTC.

At least ten counts were recorded for this clonotype. The rearrangement links TRBV6-2 or TRBV6-3 to TRBJ2-7; 7 positions agree with TRBD1. Trimming at V came to 6 bases and at J to 2 bases, leaving 7 bases not matched to a gene. The germline gives CDR1 MNHEY, CDR2 SVGEGT. There are 14 residues in the CDR3. CDR3 in amino acids: CASSNPGQPYEQYF. DNA for the CDR3: TGTGCCAGCAGCAATCCGGGACAGCCCTACGAGCAGTACTTC.